The next 32 T cell receptor beta chains were all read from a single sample in a study of T-cell memory formation after mild COVID-19. TCRdb fed the 5' RACE reads into MiXCR, producing one record per CDR3 protein. The sample has hundreds of thousands of distinct CDR3 sequences, roughly an eighth seen once. Material: PBMCs or a T cell subset sorted from them (not recorded which). These receptor sequences come from a man aged 18 to 35 who had mild COVID-19 (a few samples of this study predate the infection). Cell type and time point are not known.

V is TRBV2 and J is TRBJ2-2; 8 nucleotides match TRBD2. The CDR3 length is 16 residues. With 6 bases clipped from V and 4 bases from J, the junction kept 10 bases outside the gene matches. Germline lookup yields CDR1 SNHLY and CDR2 FYNNEI. The CDR3 protein is CASRPRVAGLTGELFF. DNA for the CDR3: TGTGCCAGCAGGCCCCGAGTAGCGGGGCTCACCGGGGAGCTGTTTTTT.

The sample holds many counts of this clonotype. This chain links TRBV19 with TRBJ1-5; D gene uncertain. The CDR3 is 15 residues long. Germline V gene sequence: CDR1 LNHDA, CDR2 SQIVND (reference sequence). The germline V and J ends were trimmed by 2 bases and 7 bases, with 15 bases remaining between them. CDR3 DNA sequence: TGTGCCAGTAGTATAAGCCAGGTCCGGAGGCAGCCCCAGCATTTT. Translated: CASSISQVRRQPQHF. The whole variable domain, remainder taken from reference TRBV19 and TRBJ1-5, is DGGITQSPKYLFRKEGQNVTLSCEQNLNHDAMYWYRQDPGQGLRLIYYSQIVNDFQKGDIAEGYSVSREKKESFPLTVTSAQKNPTAFYLCASSISQVRRQPQHFGDGTRLSIL.

This clonotype has ten or more counts. The genes are TRBV5-5 and TRBJ2-7; 11 bases map to TRBD1. From germline, CDR1 is SGHKS and CDR2 YYEKEE (reference sequence). V gave up 0 bases and J gave up 3 bases; unmatched junction bases: 5. The CDR3 consists of 16 residues. The CDR3 bases are TGTGCCAGCAGCTTGGATGCCGGGACAGGGGGCTACGAGCAGTACTTC. Translating it yields CASSLDAGTGGYEQYF.

This clonotype has just a few counts. The J gene is TRBJ1-5, the V gene TRBV27, with D perhaps TRBD1 (5 bases). The germline V and J ends were trimmed by 5 bases and 7 bases, with 9 bases remaining between them. CDR1 is MNHEY, CDR2 SMNVEV, per germline (reference sequence). The CDR3 runs 12 residues. The CDR3 DNA is TGTGCCAGCAGTCCAAAGGGGCAGCCCCAGCATTTT. It yields the protein CASSPKGQPQHF.

This clonotype was recorded many times. V is TRBV5-1 and J is TRBJ1-1; tentatively, D is TRBD1 (6 bases). CDR1 is SGHRS, CDR2 YFSETQ, per germline. The CDR3 loop spans 13 amino acids. The V end was cut by 2 bases, the J end by 3 bases, with 8 bases between. In DNA, the CDR3 is TGCGCCAGCAGCTTACAGGGCCACACTGAAGCTTTCTTT. Translated: CASSLQGHTEAFF.

The chain is built from TRBV7-9 and TRBJ1-6; D is perhaps TRBD1 (6 bases). Between the trimmed V and J ends, which lost 5 bases and 6 bases, there was a span of 14 bases. The CDR3 is made up of 15 amino acids. CDR1 and CDR2 from the germline V gene are SEHNR and FQNEAQ (reference sequence). Written as DNA, the CDR3 is TGTGCCAGCAGCCAGTGGGGGGCGGGTAATTCACCCCTCCACTTT. It specifies CASSQWGAGNSPLHF. Combining the CDR3 with reference TRBV7-9 and TRBJ1-6 gives the whole variable domain DTGVSQNPRHKITKRGQNVTFRCDPISEHNRLYWYRQTLGQGPEFLTYFQNEAQLEKSRLLSDRFSAERPKGSFSTLEIQRTEQGDSAMYLCASSQWGAGNSPLHFGNGTRLTVT.

This rearrangement joins TRBV12-3 or TRBV12-4 to TRBJ2-3; D is tentatively TRBD1 or TRBD2 (5 bases each). V lost 5 bases and J lost 1, with 13 bases in between. This CDR3 has 15 amino acids. In nucleotides, the CDR3 is TGTGCCAGCAGTCGCCGGGACGGAGGCACAGATACGCAGTATTTT. Translating it yields CASSRRDGGTDTQYF.

This clonotype was recorded many times. The CDR3 sequence: CASSPPGGPWNEQFF. CDR3 bases: TGTGCCAGCAGCCCCCCGGGGGGGCCTTGGAATGAGCAGTTCTTC. The V call is TRBV5-4, the J call TRBJ2-1; 8 positions agree with TRBD2. The germline CDR1 and CDR2 sequences are SGHNT and YYREEE (reference sequence). This CDR3 contains 15 residues. The V segment lost 4 bases and the J segment 7 bases; nucleotides outside the gene matches: 10.

This chain links TRBV5-1 with TRBJ2-3, with D uncertain. The J call may be wrong; the DNA end is better matched by TRBJ1-5. The CDR3 totals 12 residues. Per germline, CDR1 SGHRS and CDR2 YFSETQ. This CDR3 is CASSFNTDTQHF. The CDR3 DNA reads TGCGCCAGCAGCTTTAACACAGATACGCAGCATTTT.

A few counts support this clonotype. V usage is TRBV29-1 and J usage is TRBJ1-2, with D maybe TRBD1 (6 bases). Germline CDR1 SQVTM, CDR2 ANQGSEA. The CDR3 runs to 8 residues. Here the CDR3 reads CRGGTRTF. The CDR3 nucleotides are TGCAGGGGGGGGACACGGACCTTC.

This clonotype was detected only a few times. This chain uses TRBV27 with TRBJ2-1; possibly TRBD1 for D (6 bases). The CDR3 runs to 13 residues. Trimming pared 2 bases from V and 8 bases from J, leaving 10 bases between. CDR1 is MNHEY, CDR2 SMNVEV, per germline (reference sequence). CDR3 loop: CASSLDRRDEQFF. CDR3 coding DNA: TGTGCCAGCAGTTTAGACAGGCGTGATGAGCAGTTCTTC.

In this sample, this clonotype turned up a few times. The rearrangement links TRBV3-1 to TRBJ2-5; unclear D gene. The CDR3 totals 14 residues. Germline CDR1 LGHDT, CDR2 YNNKEL (reference sequence). Trimming pared 4 bases from V and 5 bases from J, leaving 14 bases between. CDR3 amino acids: CASSPSGALETQYF. The DNA for the CDR3 is TGTGCCAGCAGCCCATCGGGCGCATTGGAGACCCAGTACTTC.

This clonotype was found a few times. The chain uses TRBV4-1 and TRBJ1-2; D remains unclear. The length of the CDR3 is 16 residues. V was trimmed by 0 bases and J by 5 bases, leaving 16 bases between them. Germline V gene data show CDR1 as MGHRA and CDR2 as YSYEKL. This CDR3 is CASSQDHEGFWYGYTF. The CDR3 coding sequence is TGCGCCAGCAGCCAAGATCACGAAGGGTTTTGGTATGGCTACACCTTC.

This clonotype was detected a few times. The V and J genes are TRBV7-8 and TRBJ1-5, with D maybe TRBD1 (5 bases). Germline V lookup: CDR1 SGHVS, CDR2 FQNEAQ. V was clipped by 4 bases and J by 2 bases, with 15 bases between them. The CDR3 runs 16 residues. CDR3: CASSSHDSGGNQPQHF. In DNA, the CDR3 is TGTGCCAGCAGCTCCCACGACAGCGGGGGCAATCAGCCCCAGCATTTT.

In its sample, this clonotype was seen many times. The V and J genes are TRBV11-1 and TRBJ2-3; D call uncertain. Between the trimmed V and J ends, which lost 6 bases and 2 bases, there was a span of 3 bases. The CDR3 contains 11 residues. The germline V gene has CDR1 SGHAT and CDR2 FQDESV (reference sequence). CDR3 sequence reads: CASRSTDTQYF. The CDR3 DNA reads TGTGCCAGCAGGTCCACAGATACGCAGTATTTT.

There are many counts of this clonotype. This sequence joins TRBV6-1 and TRBJ2-7; 7 positions match TRBD1. Losses at the gene ends were 6 bases for V and 1 base for J; bases not matched to a gene: 3. The CDR3 is made up of 13 amino acids. The germline CDR1 and CDR2 sequences are MNHNS and SASEGT. The CDR3 sequence is CASSPTGSYEQYV. DNA for the CDR3: TGTGCCAGCAGCCCGACAGGGTCCTACGAGCAGTACGTC.

The chain recombines TRBV2 with TRBJ2-7; 7 nucleotides agree with TRBD2. The CDR3 sequence is 15 residues long. Germline V gene lookup returns CDR1 SNHLY and CDR2 FYNNEI. Losses at the gene ends were 9 bases for V and 0 bases for J; bases not matched to a gene: 11. CDR3 sequence reads: CARARVGGTSYEQYF. In DNA, the CDR3 is TGTGCCAGAGCCCGAGTGGGAGGGACCTCCTACGAGCAGTACTTC.

The table lists this clonotype with a few counts. The chain combines TRBV30 with TRBJ2-2; the match to TRBD2 covers 7 bases. Looked up from germline, CDR1 is GTSNPN and CDR2 is SVGIG (reference sequence). The CDR3 covers 14 residues. Trimming took 5 bases from V and 1 from J; bases not matched to a gene: 4. For the CDR3, the DNA is TGTGCCTGGCAGCGGGGTATGAACACCGGGGAGCTGTTTTTT. Translating it yields CAWQRGMNTGELFF.

J is TRBJ2-7 and V is TRBV19; D is possibly TRBD1 (5 bases). V dropped 6 bases and J dropped 3 bases, with 12 bases sitting between them. Germline CDR1 and CDR2: LNHDA and SQIVND (reference sequence). This CDR3 spans 13 amino acids. As DNA, the CDR3 is TGTGCCAGTAGAGCAGGGATGGACTACGAGCAGTACTTC. Amino acids: CASRAGMDYEQYF.

This chain connects TRBV5-1 to TRBJ2-7; 8 positions agree with TRBD2. The length of the CDR3 is 16 residues. Per the germline V gene, CDR1 is SGHRS and CDR2 is YFSETQ. Germline trimming cut 5 bases from V and 5 bases from J; bases unmatched to any gene: 15. The CDR3 nucleotides read TGCGCCAGCAGGTCCCAAGCTGGAGGACTAGCTGACGAGCAGTACTTC. It encodes CASRSQAGGLADEQYF.

This clonotype was picked up a small number of times. The chain combines TRBV7-2 with TRBJ2-1; 11 positions agree with TRBD2. There are 14 residues in the CDR3. The germline CDR1 and CDR2 sequences are SGHTA and FQGNSA. With 4 bases clipped from V and 9 bases from J, the junction kept 5 bases outside the gene matches. CDR3 protein: CASSYSGGAFEQFF. DNA of the CDR3: TGTGCCAGCAGCTATAGCGGGGGGGCGTTTGAGCAGTTCTTC. Full variable domain (outside the CDR3, taken from reference TRBV7-2 and TRBJ2-1): GAGVSQSPSNKVTEKGKDVELRCDPISGHTALYWYRQSLGQGLEFLIYFQGNSAPDKSGLPSDRFSAERTGGSVSTLTIQRTQQEDSAVYLCASSYSGGAFEQFFGPGTRLTVL.

This clonotype has a handful of counts. This sequence joins TRBV6-6 and TRBJ1-6, with D perhaps matching TRBD1 (6 bases). The germline gives CDR1 MNHNY, CDR2 SVGAGI (reference sequence). CDR3 size: 16 residues. The V end was cut by 6 bases, the J end by 9 bases, with 21 bases between. The chain's CDR3 is CASSPTPDRLTSPLHF. CDR3 DNA sequence: TGTGCCAGCAGCCCGACGCCAGACAGGCTCACTTCACCCCTCCACTTT.

The J gene is TRBJ2-1, the V gene TRBV5-1; a possible D gene is TRBD2 (5 bases). Germline V CDR1 and CDR2: SGHRS, YFSETQ. The CDR3 sequence is 15 residues long. Trimming took off 4 bases at V and 0 bases at J, with 11 bases between the two ends. DNA of the CDR3: TGCGCCAGCAGCGAACTAGGGCCCTCCTACAATGAGCAGTTCTTC. Protein product: CASSELGPSYNEQFF.

This clonotype was seen only a few times. J is TRBJ2-7 and V is TRBV10-3; tentatively, D is TRBD1 or TRBD2 (5 bases each). Germline lookup yields CDR1 ENHRY and CDR2 SYGVKD. With 5 bases removed from V and 0 bases from J, the gap between germline ends came to 17 bases. This CDR3 has 16 amino acids. CDR3 DNA: TGTGCCATCAGTCCCCACACCGGGACGCTCTCCTACGAGCAGTACTTC. Its protein is CAISPHTGTLSYEQYF.

This clonotype occurred a few times. V is TRBV5-5 and J is TRBJ1-2, with 8 bases identical to TRBD1. The junction had 5 bases not matched to a gene; V was cut back by 7 bases and J by 6 bases. This CDR3 comprises 12 residues. Looked up from germline, CDR1 is SGHKS and CDR2 is YYEKEE (reference sequence). In DNA, the CDR3 is TGTGCCAGCGCAGGGGGCGCACATGGCTACACCTTC. Its protein product is CASAGGAHGYTF. The full variable domain, rest sourced from reference TRBV5-5 and TRBJ1-2, is DAGVTQSPTHLIKTRGQQVTLRCSPISGHKSVSWYQQVLGQGPQFIFQYYEKEERGRGNFPDRFSARQFPNYSSELNVNALLLGDSALYLCASAGGAHGYTFGSGTRLTVV.

V gene TRBV4-1 combines with J gene TRBJ1-2; tentatively, D is TRBD1 (5 bases). Germline CDR1 is MGHRA and CDR2 is YSYEKL. Trimming took off 4 bases at V and 4 bases at J, with 19 bases between the two ends. The CDR3 has 16 amino acids. This CDR3 is CASSLTSTGPGYGYTF. In DNA form, the CDR3 reads TGCGCCAGCAGCCTGACCTCGACGGGACCGGGCTATGGCTACACCTTC.

This rearrangement joins TRBV7-2 to TRBJ2-3, with 7 positions matching TRBD2. In germline, CDR1 is SGHTA, CDR2 FQGNSA. Trimming at V came to 4 bases and at J to 4 bases, leaving 11 bases not matched to a gene. The CDR3 runs 16 residues. This chain's CDR3 is CASSSFRGGGSDTQYF. CDR3 sequence (DNA): TGTGCCAGCAGCTCGTTTCGTGGCGGGGGTTCAGATACGCAGTATTTT.

The chain uses TRBV9 and TRBJ1-3; D remains ambiguous. This CDR3 has 15 residues. The germline V and J ends were trimmed by 0 bases and 0 bases, with 7 bases remaining between them. Germline V gives CDR1 SGDLS, CDR2 YYNGEE. The CDR3 protein is CASSVDPRSGNTIYF. The CDR3 DNA follows: TGTGCCAGCAGCGTAGATCCTCGCTCTGGAAACACCATATATTTT.

A few counts support this clonotype. J is TRBJ2-3 and V is TRBV4-2, with D unclear. Trimming took off 0 bases at V and 2 bases at J, with 12 bases between the two ends. The length of the CDR3 is 16 residues. CDR1 is LGHNA, CDR2 YNFKEQ, per germline. DNA for the CDR3: TGTGCCAGCAGCCAAGATCAGATAGACACCACAGATACGCAGTATTTT. This encodes CASSQDQIDTTDTQYF.

This clonotype was found many times. The chain combines TRBV5-5 with TRBJ1-6; D ambiguous. There are 13 residues in the CDR3. V lost 0 bases and J 8 bases, leaving 6 bases between the germline ends. From germline, CDR1 is SGHKS and CDR2 YYEKEE (reference sequence). The DNA of the CDR3 is TGTGCCAGCAGCTTGGACGGGTATTCACCCCTCCACTTT. Translating it yields CASSLDGYSPLHF.

At least ten counts were recorded for this clonotype. The chain has TRBV5-1 and TRBJ2-1, with D uncertain. With 4 bases removed from V and 0 bases from J, the gap between germline ends came to 11 bases. The CDR3 spans 15 residues. Germline loops: CDR1 SGHRS, CDR2 YFSETQ. The CDR3 coding sequence is TGCGCCAGCAGCCCGATCGATAGCTCCTACAATGAGCAGTTCTTC. Translated: CASSPIDSSYNEQFF.

V usage is TRBV6-5 and J usage is TRBJ2-1, with a possible D match to TRBD1 (5 bases). CDR3 size: 13 residues. The germline V gene has CDR1 MNHEY and CDR2 SVGAGI. Trimming removed 6 bases at V and 9 bases at J, with 15 bases between. The CDR3 here is CASSRGAAGEQFF. The DNA for the CDR3 is TGTGCCAGCAGCCGTGGGGCAGCCGGTGAGCAGTTCTTC.